These 14 T cell receptor beta chains were all obtained from the same sample, sequenced in a study. TCRdb redid the calling of the RT-PCR reads with MiXCR, one entry per CDR3 protein. The sample has 550,000 to 750,000 distinct CDR3 sequences, approximately 14% seen once; the top ten hold roughly 4%. The specimen was memory CD4+ T cells from blood. The receptors shown here come from a female donor in good health, serving as a healthy control.

In this sample, this clonotype turned up a few times. The chain links TRBV5-8 to TRBJ2-3; the D gene is possibly TRBD1 (5 bases). The CDR3 loop spans 17 amino acids. Germline CDR1 is SGHTS and CDR2 is YDEGEE. V was shortened by 3 bases and J by 0 bases, with 17 bases between the two germline ends. CDR3 amino acids: CASSSSRQLASTDTQYF. Written as DNA, the CDR3 is TGTGCCAGCAGCTCGAGCCGACAGCTCGCTAGCACAGATACGCAGTATTTT.

This clonotype was picked up many times. The chain uses TRBV5-1 and TRBJ2-1, with unresolved D. V gave up 4 bases and J gave up 12 bases, with 14 bases separating them. Per germline, CDR1 SGHRS and CDR2 YFSETQ. The CDR3 has 12 residues. The CDR3 loop is CASSTGIVGQFF. The DNA of the CDR3 is TGCGCCAGCAGCACTGGAATAGTCGGGCAGTTCTTC. The whole variable domain, remainder taken from reference TRBV5-1 and TRBJ2-1, is KAGVTQTPRYLIKTRGQQVTLSCSPISGHRSVSWYQQTPGQGLQFLFEYFSETQRNKGNFPGRFSGRQFSNSRSEMNVSTLELGDSALYLCASSTGIVGQFFGPGTRLTVL.

This clonotype came up many times. The chain recombines TRBV10-3 with TRBJ2-1; the match to TRBD1 covers 7 bases. The CDR3 is made up of 12 amino acids. V lost 6 bases to trimming and J lost 8 bases; unmatched junction nucleotides: 4. CDR1 and CDR2 (germline): ENHRY, SYGVKD. CDR3 loop: CAISPQGDEQFF. For the CDR3, the DNA is TGTGCCATCAGCCCGCAGGGGGATGAGCAGTTCTTC.

CDR3 protein: CATNHQRPPGELFF. The CDR3 coding sequence is TGTGCCACCAATCATCAGCGGCCCCCCGGGGAGCTGTTTTTT. The chain couples TRBV15 to TRBJ2-2, with D perhaps TRBD2 (5 bases). The germline V and J ends were trimmed by 7 bases and 6 bases, with 15 bases remaining between them. The CDR3 runs to 14 residues. CDR1 and CDR2 from the germline V gene are LNHNV and YYDKDF (reference sequence).

Written as DNA, the CDR3 is TGTGCCAGCAGTTATATGGAGAAGGGGGGTCCGCAGTATTTT. Its translation: CASSYMEKGGPQYF. The chain carries TRBV6-2 or TRBV6-3 and TRBJ2-3, with D perhaps matching TRBD1 or TRBD2 (6 bases each). Germline V gives CDR1 MNHEY, CDR2 SVGEGT. CDR3 length: 14 amino acids. Trimming stripped 3 bases from V and 10 bases from J, with 17 bases between.

The rearrangement links TRBV7-8 to TRBJ2-7, with 10 bases identical to TRBD1. In germline, CDR1 is SGHVS, CDR2 FQNEAQ. The CDR3 consists of 14 residues. V gave up 4 bases and J gave up 3 bases; unmatched junction bases: 3. CDR3 loop: CASSSRDRGYEQYF. In nucleotides, the CDR3 is TGTGCCAGCAGCTCCCGGGACAGGGGCTACGAGCAGTACTTC.

This clonotype was detected many times. V and J are TRBV29-1 and TRBJ1-1; D not resolved. Trimming shortened V by 8 bases and J by 0 bases, and 10 bases separated the two germline ends. This CDR3 spans 12 amino acids. CDR1 SQVTM and CDR2 ANQGSEA come from the germline V gene. DNA of the CDR3: TGCAGCACAGATTTCATGAACACTGAAGCTTTCTTT. Its translation: CSTDFMNTEAFF. The full variable domain, rest sourced from reference TRBV29-1 and TRBJ1-1, is SAVISQKPSRDICQRGTSLTIQCQVDSQVTMMFWYRQQPGQSLTLIATANQGSEATYESGFVIDKFPISRPNLTFSTLTVSNMSPEDSSIYLCSTDFMNTEAFFGQGTRLTVV.

The rearrangement uses TRBV18 and TRBJ1-1, with 8 nucleotides matching TRBD1. Germline trimming cut 2 bases from V and 4 bases from J; bases unmatched to any gene: 6. Germline V gene sequence: CDR1 KGHSH, CDR2 LQKENI. The CDR3 runs 15 residues. The CDR3 region is CASSPWTGKGTEAFF. The CDR3 DNA reads as TGTGCCAGCTCACCATGGACAGGGAAGGGCACTGAAGCTTTCTTT.

This clonotype was counted many times. In this CDR3 the conserved last residue, phenylalanine or tryptophan, is missing, so a read error is likely. This chain links TRBV6-6 with TRBJ1-3, with D maybe TRBD1 (5 bases). Germline V gene sequence: CDR1 MNHNY, CDR2 SVGAGI (reference sequence). The CDR3 spans 13 residues. V dropped 7 bases and J dropped 3 bases, with 10 bases sitting between them. The CDR3 loop is CASIAGGGNTIYL. The CDR3 region has the DNA TGTGCCAGCATTGCGGGGGGTGGAAACACCATATATCTT.

The V and J genes are TRBV20-1 and TRBJ2-2; a possible D gene is TRBD1 (6 bases). Germline CDR1 is DFQATT and CDR2 is SNEGSKA (reference sequence). The CDR3 loop spans 15 amino acids. V shed 4 bases and J shed 0 bases, with 12 bases lying between them. The CDR3 here is CSATRTVSNTGELFF. The CDR3 DNA sequence: TGCAGTGCTACTCGGACAGTTTCGAACACCGGGGAGCTGTTTTTT.

Only one count was recorded for this clonotype. The V and J genes are TRBV5-4 and TRBJ2-1, with D perhaps TRBD1 (6 bases). V lost 3 bases to trimming and J lost 5 bases, with 15 bases between them. Germline loops: CDR1 SGHNT, CDR2 YYREEE (reference sequence). This CDR3 is 15 amino acids long. CDR3 residues: CASSSPPGTNNEQFF. The CDR3, as DNA: TGTGCCAGCAGCTCTCCACCCGGGACAAACAATGAGCAGTTCTTC.

This clonotype was observed at least ten times. The CDR3 coding sequence is TGTGCCAGCTCACTCCGCCAGGCAGGGGACGGCACTGAAGCTTTCTTT. Translated: CASSLRQAGDGTEAFF. The chain is built from TRBV18 and TRBJ1-1, with D tentatively TRBD1 (6 bases). CDR3 length: 16 residues. From germline, CDR1 is KGHSH and CDR2 LQKENI. V was trimmed by 4 bases and J by 4 bases, leaving 19 bases between them.

This clonotype was seen more than once but under ten times. The CDR3 loop is CASSKTGGANNEQYF. The CDR3 DNA reads TGTGCCAGCAGCAAGACAGGGGGCGCGAATAACGAGCAGTACTTC. The chain employs TRBV27 and TRBJ2-7; the match to TRBD1 covers 10 bases. V lost 6 bases and J lost 5; bases outside the gene matches: 10. The CDR3 loop spans 15 amino acids. Germline values: CDR1 MNHEY, CDR2 SMNVEV (reference sequence).

Many counts were recorded for this clonotype. The V and J genes are TRBV12-3 or TRBV12-4 and TRBJ2-7, with 9 nucleotides matching TRBD1. This CDR3 region has 14 residues. V lost 3 bases, J lost 5 bases, and 5 bases stayed unmatched. In DNA, the CDR3 is TGTGCCAGCAGTTTCAGGGACAGGGTCAACGAGCAGTACTTC. As protein: CASSFRDRVNEQYF.